What follows is one TCR beta chain and its context. Assay used: immunoSEQ multiplex PCR; TCRdb lists only in-frame clones, some missing. The table lists about 660,000 clones, roughly 90% of them singletons. Trimming stripped 10 bases from V and 1 base from J, with 17 bases between. The CDR3 covers 14 residues. Germline V CDR1 and CDR2: ENHRY, SYGVKD. This specimen comes from a study of shared T cell receptors in the human thymus. The sample also formed part of further work on human thymus T cells. That work states: Donation was from healthy Finnish infants who were having corrective surgery that addressed congenital heart defects. Thymus tissue was removed during corrective cardiac surgery. V and J genes seemed to be used with bias in thymic and blood repertoires. Reports from related research described highly overlapping thymic repertoires among unrelated individuals.

The chain couples TRBV10-3 to TRBJ2-7; no reliable D call. The origin of this receptor is a boy less than two years old with a congenital heart defect. The sequenced material came from thymocytes. CDR3 protein: CATSSTTQSYEQYF. The CDR3 DNA reads TGTGCCACCTCATCAACCACACAGTCCTACGAGCAGTACTTC.